The rows below give T cell receptor beta chains drawn from one sample of a study of shared clonotypes between healthy human individuals. Method: immunoSEQ multiplex PCR; TCRdb's copy keeps in-frame clones and lacks some. The table shows 2,500,000 or so clones, with over 85% occurring only once. The sequencing sample was made of naive CD4+ T cells sorted from blood. The receptors derive from a young man in good health. The CDR3 runs from the conserved cysteine through the conserved F or W. A D gene is named only where the DNA matches it firmly. Clone size appears in some rows only: once, few, many, or a class for an expanded clone.

D: -
size: -
J: TRBJ2-5
V: TRBV5-1
DNA: TGCGCCAGCAGCCGTAGCGGCCAAGAGACCCAGTACTTC
CDR3: CASSRSGQETQYF

D: -
size: -
J: TRBJ2-2
V: TRBV30
DNA: TGTGCCCTAGGAGGGGCGGGGATCACCGGGGAGCTGTTTTTT
CDR3: CALGGAGITGELFF

D: -
size: -
J: TRBJ1-4
V: TRBV30
DNA: TGTGCCTGGAGGCCAGGGGTTGGGTACACTGAAAAACTGTTTTTT
CDR3: CAWRPGVGYTEKLFF

D: TRBD1
size: -
J: TRBJ2-2
V: TRBV6-5
DNA: TGTGCCAGCAGCCCCGGGACAGATCAATCCGGGGAGCTGTTTTTT
CDR3: CASSPGTDQSGELFF

D: TRBD1
size: -
J: TRBJ2-2
V: TRBV5-1
DNA: TGCGCCAGCAGCTTCGGGACAGCTAACACCGGGGAGCTGTTTTTT
CDR3: CASSFGTANTGELFF

D: TRBD1
size: -
J: TRBJ2-7
V: TRBV5-1
DNA: TGCGCCAGCAGCGCGACAGGGCTGTCCTACGAGCAGTACTTC
CDR3: CASSATGLSYEQYF

D: TRBD1
size: -
J: TRBJ1-5
V: TRBV27
DNA: TGTGCCAGCAGTCTCAGACAGGGGGTGGACCAGCCCCAGCATTTT
CDR3: CASSLRQGVDQPQHF

D: -
size: -
J: TRBJ2-2
V: TRBV6-5
DNA: TGTGCCAGCAGTTACTCCCGGGGAATGGGCACCGGGGAGCTGTTTTTT
CDR3: CASSYSRGMGTGELFF

D: TRBD2
size: -
J: TRBJ2-3
V: TRBV11-2
DNA: TGTGCCAGCAACGCATTCCTCGCCCTAGCGGGAGGAGATACGCAGTATTTT
CDR3: CASNAFLALAGGDTQYF

D: TRBD2
size: -
J: TRBJ2-7
V: TRBV9
DNA: TGTGCCAGCAGCCTAAGCGGGGGGTCCATCTACGAGCAGTACTTC
CDR3: CASSLSGGSIYEQYF

D: TRBD1
size: -
J: TRBJ1-5
V: TRBV27
DNA: TGTGCCAGCAGTCGTCCCGGGACAGGGAGGGGACCCTATAGCAATCAGCCCCAGCATTTT
CDR3: CASSRPGTGRGPYSNQPQHF

D: -
size: -
J: TRBJ1-4
V: TRBV5-6
DNA: TGTGCCAGCAGCCTACAGACCCCGGAACTGTTTTTT
CDR3: CASSLQTPELFF

D: -
size: -
J: TRBJ2-7
V: TRBV9
DNA: TGTGCCAGCAGCCCGAGGGGGAGGGACTACGAGCAGTACTTC
CDR3: CASSPRGRDYEQYF

D: -
size: -
J: TRBJ2-3
V: TRBV7-2
DNA: TGTGCCAGCAGCTTAGTATCTACGCAGTATTTT
CDR3: CASSLVSTQYF

D: -
size: -
J: TRBJ2-1
V: TRBV18
DNA: TGTGCCAGCTCACCAACTGACGCTAGGGGGCAGTTCTTC
CDR3: CASSPTDARGQFF

D: -
size: once
J: TRBJ1-1
V: TRBV6-4
DNA: TGTGCCAGCAGTGACCCCACAGGCCTGAACACTGAAGCTTTCTTT
CDR3: CASSDPTGLNTEAFF

D: TRBD1
size: -
J: TRBJ1-5
V: TRBV7-8
DNA: TGTGCCAGCAGCCTTCGAGGACAGGGGACCCTTGTTGGGAATCAGCCCCAGCATTTT
CDR3: CASSLRGQGTLVGNQPQHF

D: -
size: -
J: TRBJ2-2
V: TRBV11-3
DNA: TGTGCCAGCAGCCTATCCGGACAGAGGCTGTTTTTT
CDR3: CASSLSGQRLFF

D: TRBD1
size: -
J: TRBJ2-5
V: TRBV7-2
DNA: TGTGCCAGCAGCTTAACAGGGGAAGAGACCCAGTACTTC
CDR3: CASSLTGEETQYF

D: -
size: -
J: TRBJ2-4
V: TRBV30
DNA: TGTGCCTGGAGTGGGCAGGGGGGAGCCAAAAACATTCAGTACTTC
CDR3: CAWSGQGGAKNIQYF

D: TRBD1
size: -
J: TRBJ1-2
V: TRBV5-4
DNA: TGTGCCAGCAGCTTGGATAGACAGGGGGCAGTCTATGGCTACACCTTC
CDR3: CASSLDRQGAVYGYTF

D: -
size: -
J: TRBJ1-2
V: TRBV7-2
DNA: TGTGCCAGCAGCTTATGGGGGCGCGACTATGGCTACACCTTC
CDR3: CASSLWGRDYGYTF

D: -
size: once
J: TRBJ1-1
V: TRBV6-1
DNA: TGTGCCAGCATATTACAGGGACTCAAGGAAGCTTTCTTT
CDR3: CASILQGLKEAFF

D: -
size: -
J: TRBJ1-2
V: TRBV27
DNA: TGTGCCAGCAGTTCCGCCGGGGCCGTTCGTTACTATGGCTACACCTTC
CDR3: CASSSAGAVRYYGYTF

D: -
size: -
J: TRBJ2-3
V: TRBV10-3
DNA: TGTGCCATCAGTCCTAGCCGGGGGCAGACAGATACGCAGTATTTT
CDR3: CAISPSRGQTDTQYF

D: -
size: -
J: TRBJ1-2
V: TRBV18
DNA: TGTGCCAGCTCACCACCAAACCGGGACAAGACTACTTCTAACTATGGCTACACCTTC
CDR3: CASSPPNRDKTTSNYGYTF

D: -
size: -
J: TRBJ1-6
V: TRBV5-6
DNA: TGTGCCAGCAGCTTGGAAGGGACACTCGCAGATTCACCCCTCCACTTT
CDR3: CASSLEGTLADSPLHF